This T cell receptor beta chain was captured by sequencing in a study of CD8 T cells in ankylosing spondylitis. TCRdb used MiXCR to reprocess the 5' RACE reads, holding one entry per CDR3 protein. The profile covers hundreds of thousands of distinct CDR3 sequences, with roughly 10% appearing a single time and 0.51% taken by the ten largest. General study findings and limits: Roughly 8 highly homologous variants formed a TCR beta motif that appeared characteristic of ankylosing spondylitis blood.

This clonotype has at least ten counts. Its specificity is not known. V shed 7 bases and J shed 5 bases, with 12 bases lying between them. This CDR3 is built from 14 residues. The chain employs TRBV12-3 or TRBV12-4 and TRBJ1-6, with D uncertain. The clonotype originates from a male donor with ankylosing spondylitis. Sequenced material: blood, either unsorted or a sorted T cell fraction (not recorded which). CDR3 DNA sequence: TGTGCCAGCACCCACTTGAGGGATAATTCACCCCTCCACTTT. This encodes CASTHLRDNSPLHF.